These 10 T cell receptor beta chains originate from one sample sequenced in a study of technical replicates of blood from several donors. The table came from immunoSEQ multiplex PCR; TCRdb's copy has only in-frame clones and leaves some out. The sample lists 40,000 to 65,000 clones; just over 85% were seen once. Sequencing was performed on PBMCs. The receptors were gathered from a human donor in good health. Some clones in this sample may be carry-over from other donors' samples.

This chain joins TRBV30 and TRBJ2-7, with 10 nucleotides matching TRBD2. The germline CDR1 and CDR2 sequences are GTSNPN and SVGIG (reference sequence). This CDR3 region has 19 residues. The ends lost 2 bases at V and 2 bases at J; junction bases unmatched: 18. CDR3 amino acids: CAWSTSASGRGQGTYEQYF. CDR3 DNA: TGTGCCTGGAGTACTTCGGCTAGCGGGAGAGGTCAGGGAACCTACGAGCAGTACTTC.

CDR3 residues: CASSLADRQGKFF. The CDR3 DNA sequence: TGCGCCAGCAGCTTGGCCGATAGGCAGGGAAAGTTCTTC. The genes are TRBV5-1 and TRBJ2-1; TRBD1 is a possible D gene (5 bases). The CDR3 extends over 13 amino acids. Trimming left V 0 bases short and J 14 bases short, with 15 bases between. Germline lookup yields CDR1 SGHRS and CDR2 YFSETQ.

The chain links TRBV4-1 to TRBJ2-3, with TRBD2 matching over 11 bases. V shed 1 base, J shed 5 bases, and the junction held 8 bases outside the gene matches. CDR1 MGHRA and CDR2 YSYEKL come from the germline V gene. This CDR3 has 17 amino acids. CDR3 amino acids: CASSQGVSGGALDTQYF. In DNA form, the CDR3 reads TGCGCCAGCAGCCAAGGGGTTAGCGGGGGGGCCCTAGATACGCAGTATTTT.

The chain combines TRBV13 with TRBJ2-7; D not resolved. CDR1 is PRHDT and CDR2 is FYEKMQ in the germline V gene (reference sequence). The CDR3 loop spans 14 amino acids. Deletions cut 2 bases from V and 2 bases from J, with 10 bases between. The CDR3 DNA reads TGTGCCAGCAGCTTAAGGAGTACCCCCTACGAGCAGTACTTC. Protein product: CASSLRSTPYEQYF.

V gene TRBV4-3 combines with J gene TRBJ1-2; 7 nucleotides align to TRBD1. The length of the CDR3 is 14 residues. CDR1 is LGHNA, CDR2 YSLEER, per germline. J was trimmed by 6 bases and V by 4 bases; bases with no gene match: 8. The CDR3 protein is CASSRNRGFDGYTF. DNA of the CDR3: TGCGCCAGCAGCCGAAACAGGGGTTTCGATGGCTACACCTTC.

V and J are TRBV7-9 and TRBJ2-1, with D perhaps TRBD2 (5 bases). V lost 0 bases to trimming and J lost 7 bases, with 13 bases between them. The CDR3 spans 15 residues. Germline loops: CDR1 SEHNR, CDR2 FQNEAQ (reference sequence). The CDR3 coding sequence is TGTGCCAGCAGCTTAGCCGGGATTAGTCCGAATGAGCAGTTCTTC. Translating gives CASSLAGISPNEQFF.

The chain recombines TRBV4-2 with TRBJ2-7; TRBD1 might be the D (6 bases). The length of the CDR3 is 15 residues. Germline assignment: CDR1 LGHNA and CDR2 YNFKEQ. Trimming stripped 0 bases from V and 0 bases from J, with 9 bases between. The CDR3 DNA sequence: TGTGCCAGCAGCCAAGATGAGACAGGCTCCTACGAGCAGTACTTC. As protein: CASSQDETGSYEQYF.

The gene calls are TRBV15 and TRBJ1-1; D gene uncertain. Germline loops: CDR1 LNHNV, CDR2 YYDKDF (reference sequence). Trimming left V 5 bases short and J 5 bases short, with 9 bases between. The CDR3 extends over 12 amino acids. DNA of the CDR3: TGTGCCACCAGCGCGCGGCGGACTGAAGCTTTCTTT. Protein: CATSARRTEAFF.

The chain is built from TRBV29-1 and TRBJ2-7; 13 positions match TRBD2. Germline trimming cut 7 bases from V and 6 bases from J; bases unmatched to any gene: 9. The CDR3 is made up of 14 amino acids. Germline V gives CDR1 SQVTM, CDR2 ANQGSEA. CDR3 sequence (DNA): TGCAGCGGGCAGAACGGACTAGCGGGAGTCGAGCAGTACTTC. Its translation: CSGQNGLAGVEQYF.

V gene TRBV5-1 combines with J gene TRBJ1-5, with 7 bases matching TRBD1. Germline CDR1 SGHRS, CDR2 YFSETQ. The V and J ends lost 0 bases and 5 bases, in that order; junction bases with no gene match: 5. This CDR3 has 15 amino acids. The CDR3 DNA reads as TGCGCCAGCAGCTTGGGGGGACAGTCCGATCAGCCCCAGCATTTT. This encodes CASSLGGQSDQPQHF.